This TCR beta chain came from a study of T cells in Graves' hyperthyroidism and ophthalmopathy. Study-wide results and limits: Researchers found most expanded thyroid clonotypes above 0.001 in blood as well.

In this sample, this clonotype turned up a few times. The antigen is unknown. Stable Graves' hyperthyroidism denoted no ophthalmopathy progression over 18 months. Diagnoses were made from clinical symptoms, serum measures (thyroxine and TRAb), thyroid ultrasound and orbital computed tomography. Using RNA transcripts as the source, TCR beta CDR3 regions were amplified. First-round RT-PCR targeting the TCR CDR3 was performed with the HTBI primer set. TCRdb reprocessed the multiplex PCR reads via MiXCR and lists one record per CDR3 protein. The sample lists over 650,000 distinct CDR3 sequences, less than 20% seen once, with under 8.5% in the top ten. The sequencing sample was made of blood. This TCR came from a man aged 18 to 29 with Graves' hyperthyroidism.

CDR3 in DNA: TGTGCCAGCAGTTTTGGGGGATTGAAGGACCAAGAGACCCAGTACTTC. Protein: CASSFGGLKDQETQYF. V is TRBV12-3 or TRBV12-4 and J is TRBJ2-5; D may match TRBD1 or TRBD2 (5 bases each). The CDR3 covers 16 residues. V dropped 3 bases and J dropped 0 bases, with 14 bases sitting between them.